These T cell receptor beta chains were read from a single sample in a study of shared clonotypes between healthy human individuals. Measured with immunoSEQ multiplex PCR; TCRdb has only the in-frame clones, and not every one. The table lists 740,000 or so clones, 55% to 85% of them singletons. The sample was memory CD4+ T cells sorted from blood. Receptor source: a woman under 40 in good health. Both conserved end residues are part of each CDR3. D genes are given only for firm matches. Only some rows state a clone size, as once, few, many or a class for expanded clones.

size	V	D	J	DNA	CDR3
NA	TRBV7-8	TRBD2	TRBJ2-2	TGTGCCAGCAGCCGATCAGACCCGATAGCGGGAGGGGACACCGGGGAGCTGTTTTTT	CASSRSDPIAGGDTGELFF
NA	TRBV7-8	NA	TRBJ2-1	TGTGCCAGCAGCGCCAGGAGGGACCCCTCCTACAATGAGCAGTTCTTC	CASSARRDPSYNEQFF
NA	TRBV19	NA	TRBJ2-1	TGTGCCAGTAGTATAGTCTGGGGAATCTACAATGAGCAGTTCTTC	CASSIVWGIYNEQFF
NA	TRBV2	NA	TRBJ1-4	TGTGCCAGCAGTGAATTCGGCTTTGCAACTAATGAAAAACTGTTTTTT	CASSEFGFATNEKLFF
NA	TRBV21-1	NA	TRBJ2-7	TGTGCCAGCAGCCCGTCCAATCTGGGACAGAGGACCTACGAGCAGTACTTC	CASSPSNLGQRTYEQYF
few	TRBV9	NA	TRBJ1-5	TGTGCCAGCAGCGTGGGGTCAGACAATCAGCCCCAGCATTTT	CASSVGSDNQPQHF
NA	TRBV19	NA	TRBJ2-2	TGTGCCAGTAGTATAGATCTATCTGTGTACACCGGGGAGCTGTTTTTT	CASSIDLSVYTGELFF
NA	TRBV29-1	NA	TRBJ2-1	TGCAGCGAAGCGACTAGTCTGAATGAGCAGTTCTTC	CSEATSLNEQFF
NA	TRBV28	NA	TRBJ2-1	TGTGCCAGCATTGGGGTTGGAAATGAGCAGTTCTTC	CASIGVGNEQFF
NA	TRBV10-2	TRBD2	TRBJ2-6	TGCGCCAGCAGAGGACTAGCGGGAGTTGGGGCCAACGTCCTGACTTTC	CASRGLAGVGANVLTF
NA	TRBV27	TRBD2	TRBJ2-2	TGTGCCAGCAAAGCGACTAGCGGGAGGGTGAGCGGGGAGCTGTTTTTT	CASKATSGRVSGELFF